One sample yielded the 29 T cell receptor beta chains listed below, sequenced in a study of vaccination effects on CD4 cells after COVID-19. Antigen-specific CD4+ T cell clonotypes were called by their expansion after viral peptide-pool culture in ViraFEST. Having been cultured for under twelve days, the cells underwent CD4+ T cell isolation. The individual was infected with SARS-CoV-2 between March and December 2020, as confirmed by PCR. The antigens for these receptors are not known. The method was immunoSEQ multiplex PCR; TCRdb's version includes in-frame clones alone and lacks a portion of them. The sample carries 20,000 to 30,000 clones, around 77% recorded once. The specimen was CD4+ T cells from PBMCs cultured with SARS-CoV-2 spike peptides, collected before COVID-19 vaccination. The receptor set was obtained from a human donor who had a prior SARS-CoV-2 infection.

This sequence joins TRBV30 and TRBJ2-3, with TRBD2 identical over 10 bases. CDR3 length equals 15 residues. After removal of 0 bases from V and 6 bases from J, the junction contained 6 bases not matched to a gene. Germline assignment: CDR1 GTSNPN and CDR2 SVGIG (reference sequence). The CDR3 loop is CAWSVGLAVRDTQYF. The CDR3 DNA reads as TGTGCCTGGAGTGTAGGACTAGCGGTCCGGGATACGCAGTATTTT.

The chain recombines TRBV10-3 with TRBJ2-1; weak D call: TRBD1 (5 bases). Trimming cost V 4 bases and J 15 bases, with 19 bases left between them. The CDR3 runs to 13 residues. Germline V lookup: CDR1 ENHRY, CDR2 SYGVKD. The CDR3 coding sequence is TGTGCCATCAGTGGAGGTAGGGGTAGAGGACCGTTCTTC. It translates to CAISGGRGRGPFF.

V is TRBV18 and J is TRBJ2-1; no clear D gene. Trimming cost V 6 bases and J 6 bases, with 18 bases left between them. Germline V gene sequence: CDR1 KGHSH, CDR2 LQKENI. The CDR3 has 15 amino acids. The CDR3: CASSPTIGRRNEQFF. The CDR3 nucleotides are TGTGCCAGCTCCCCAACGATCGGCCGACGCAATGAGCAGTTCTTC.

This clone has just a few counts. The chain uses TRBV4-1 and TRBJ1-4; D is uncertain. Per germline, CDR1 MGHRA and CDR2 YSYEKL. The V and J ends lost 2 bases and 6 bases respectively, with 4 bases between them. This CDR3 has 12 residues. Here the CDR3 DNA reads TGCGCCAGCAGCCAAAGCTATGAAAAACTGTTTTTT. Protein sequence: CASSQSYEKLFF.

A single count supports this clone. This chain links TRBV5-4 with TRBJ2-1, with D possibly TRBD2 on 6 matching bases. V lost 1 base, J lost 8 bases, and 19 bases lay in between. The CDR3 totals 16 residues. Germline loops: CDR1 SGHNT, CDR2 YYREEE (reference sequence). CDR3 in DNA: TGTGCCAGCAGCTTGCCGGGACTTAGCGTGGAGGATGAGCAGTTCTTC. Translating gives CASSLPGLSVEDEQFF.

The chain links TRBV2 to TRBJ1-1; a possible D gene is TRBD1 (5 bases). Germline-derived CDR1 and CDR2 are SNHLY and FYNNEI. This CDR3 has 14 amino acids. The V gene lost 1 base and the J gene lost 5 bases, with 11 bases spanning the gap. CDR3 residues: CASSEVGEWTEAFF. CDR3 coding DNA: TGTGCCAGCAGTGAAGTGGGGGAGTGGACTGAAGCTTTCTTT. The full variable domain, its missing parts supplied by reference TRBV2 and TRBJ1-1, is EPEVTQTPSHQVTQMGQEVILRCVPISNHLYFYWYRQILGQKVEFLVSFYNNEISEKSEIFDDQFSVERPDGSNFTLKIRSTKLEDSAMYFCASSEVGEWTEAFFGQGTRLTVV.

This chain joins TRBV5-1 and TRBJ1-1; the D gene is possibly TRBD1 (6 bases). CDR1 is SGHRS, CDR2 YFSETQ, per germline. The CDR3 is 14 amino acids. Trimming removed 5 bases from V and 0 bases from J, with 11 bases in between. Written as DNA, the CDR3 is TGCGCCAGCAGGTCAGGGGTGGTGAACACTGAAGCTTTCTTT. Residues: CASRSGVVNTEAFF.

This chain joins TRBV18 and TRBJ2-5; possible D gene TRBD2, 6 bases. Germline V CDR1 and CDR2: KGHSH, LQKENI. The CDR3 contains 16 residues. V was clipped by 2 bases and J by 5 bases, with 18 bases between them. The CDR3 sequence: CASSPFFGGNDETQYF. The CDR3 nucleotides read TGTGCCAGCTCACCATTTTTTGGGGGGAACGACGAGACCCAGTACTTC.

The CDR3 DNA sequence: TGTGCCAGCAGCTTGTCGAAAAAAGAGACCCAGTACTTC. Translation: CASSLSKKETQYF. The chain is built from TRBV5-6 and TRBJ2-5, with D uncertain. Germline lookup yields CDR1 SGHDT and CDR2 YYEEEE. The V end was cut by 1 base, the J end by 3 bases, with 7 bases between. CDR3 length: 13 residues.

This clone has only one observation. The chain couples TRBV15 to TRBJ2-4; no firm D call. Trimming took 1 base from V and 9 from J, leaving 10 bases between them. CDR3 length: 13 amino acids. Germline loops: CDR1 LNHNV, CDR2 YYDKDF (reference sequence). The CDR3 loop reads CATSRGSYGIQYF. The CDR3 nucleotides are TGTGCCACCAGCAGAGGAAGTTATGGCATTCAGTACTTC.

V and J are TRBV5-8 and TRBJ1-6; a weak D match, TRBD1 (6 bases). Trimming cost V 4 bases and J 9 bases, with 17 bases left between them. This CDR3 is 15 amino acids long. Germline V gives CDR1 SGHTS, CDR2 YDEGEE. This CDR3 reads CASSRGGAGGSPLHF. The CDR3 nucleotides are TGTGCCAGCAGCCGAGGGGGAGCAGGCGGTTCACCCCTCCACTTT.

This clone was observed once. V usage is TRBV4-1 and J usage is TRBJ2-5; D remains ambiguous. The germline V and J ends were trimmed by 0 bases and 4 bases, with 0 bases remaining between them. The CDR3 consists of 11 residues. Germline V gives CDR1 MGHRA, CDR2 YSYEKL. CDR3: CASSQEETQYF. As DNA, the CDR3 is TGCGCCAGCAGCCAAGAAGAGACCCAGTACTTC.

The V and J genes are TRBV29-1 and TRBJ2-7; TRBD1 aligns across 7 bases. Trimming at V came to 4 bases and at J to 7 bases, leaving 13 bases not matched to a gene. Germline CDR1 is SQVTM and CDR2 is ANQGSEA. CDR3 length equals 14 residues. The CDR3 is CSVVGRTGVIEQYF. The CDR3 nucleotides are TGCAGCGTTGTGGGCCGGACAGGTGTGATAGAGCAGTACTTC.

The gene calls are TRBV5-1 and TRBJ1-6; D ambiguous. The germline V and J ends were trimmed by 4 bases and 0 bases, with 5 bases remaining between them. This CDR3 spans 14 amino acids. The germline V gene has CDR1 SGHRS and CDR2 YFSETQ. The CDR3 loop is CASSDGSYNSPLHF. CDR3 nucleotide sequence: TGCGCCAGCAGCGACGGCTCCTATAATTCACCCCTCCACTTT.

The chain uses TRBV6-2 or TRBV6-3 and TRBJ1-2, with D maybe TRBD1 (6 bases). This CDR3 has 15 residues. The V gene's germline CDR1 is MNHEY and CDR2 SVGEGT. V lost 0 bases to trimming and J lost 4 bases, with 12 bases between them. The CDR3 spells CASSYSRGSIYGYTF. The CDR3 DNA follows: TGTGCCAGCAGTTACTCGAGGGGGTCGATCTATGGCTACACCTTC.

The genes are TRBV30 and TRBJ1-1, with D maybe TRBD1 (5 bases). The CDR3 runs 13 residues. Trimming left V 5 bases short and J 0 bases short, with 10 bases between. Germline CDR1 reads GTSNPN; CDR2 reads SVGIG (reference sequence). The DNA for the CDR3 is TGTGCCTGGGGGAGGGGTCTGAACACTGAAGCTTTCTTT. It codes for CAWGRGLNTEAFF.

The chain has TRBV6-5 and TRBJ1-1, with 7 positions matching TRBD1. V lost 11 bases and J lost 4; bases outside the gene matches: 13. CDR1 MNHEY and CDR2 SVGAGI come from the germline V gene. This CDR3 has 14 amino acids. The CDR3 DNA sequence: TGTGCCGGGTCTATCAGGGGGGTTTTCACTGAAGCTTTCTTT. This gives the protein CAGSIRGVFTEAFF.

The chain is built from TRBV5-1 and TRBJ2-7, with a possible D match to TRBD1 (6 bases). V lost 0 bases and J 3 bases, leaving 16 bases between the germline ends. The germline CDR1 and CDR2 sequences are SGHRS and YFSETQ. The CDR3 is 16 amino acids. CDR3 amino acids: CASSLVPGQRDYEQYF. CDR3 in DNA: TGCGCCAGCAGCTTGGTTCCGGGACAACGGGACTACGAGCAGTACTTC. Full variable domain (outside the CDR3, taken from reference TRBV5-1 and TRBJ2-7): KAGVTQTPRYLIKTRGQQVTLSCSPISGHRSVSWYQQTPGQGLQFLFEYFSETQRNKGNFPGRFSGRQFSNSRSEMNVSTLELGDSALYLCASSLVPGQRDYEQYFGPGTRLTVT.

The J gene is TRBJ1-1, the V gene TRBV6-6; D may be TRBD1 (5 bases). V shed 0 bases and J shed 4 bases, with 9 bases lying between them. CDR1 is MNHNY and CDR2 is SVGAGI in the germline V gene (reference sequence). The CDR3 covers 14 residues. This CDR3 is CASSYSLGGTEAFF. CDR3 in DNA: TGTGCCAGCAGTTACTCGTTGGGGGGCACTGAAGCTTTCTTT.

The chain joins TRBV5-1 to TRBJ2-6; D remains ambiguous. The germline V and J ends were trimmed by 2 bases and 0 bases, with 9 bases remaining between them. This CDR3 region has 16 residues. CDR1 is SGHRS, CDR2 YFSETQ, per germline. CDR3 coding DNA: TGCGCCAGCAGCTTATACACATACTCTGGGGCCAACGTCCTGACTTTC. This translates into CASSLYTYSGANVLTF.

V usage is TRBV30 and J usage is TRBJ2-1; 10 bases are shared with TRBD2. V shed 3 bases, J shed 5 bases, and the junction held 4 bases outside the gene matches. Germline CDR1 GTSNPN, CDR2 SVGIG (reference sequence). This CDR3 is 14 amino acids long. The CDR3 loop reads CAWRGTSEDNEQFF. The CDR3 DNA sequence: TGTGCCTGGAGGGGGACTAGCGAAGACAATGAGCAGTTCTTC.

V is TRBV18 and J is TRBJ1-3; 10 bases are shared with TRBD1. The CDR3 covers 17 residues. With V trimmed by 2 bases and J by 3 bases, 7 bases remained unmatched. CDR1 and CDR2 (germline): KGHSH, LQKENI. This CDR3 reads CASSPVGQGGDGNTIYF. CDR3 DNA sequence: TGTGCCAGCTCACCAGTTGGACAGGGGGGCGATGGAAACACCATATATTTT.

This clone came up a few times. This chain links TRBV11-3 with TRBJ2-6; the D call may be TRBD1 or TRBD2 (5 bases each). The CDR3 sequence is 16 residues long. V lost 8 bases and J 1 base, leaving 15 bases between the germline ends. The germline gives CDR1 SGHNT, CDR2 YENEEA. DNA for the CDR3: TGTGCCAGCTACGGGACGCAGTCGTCTGGGGCCAACGTCCTGACTTTC. This translates into CASYGTQSSGANVLTF.

The rearrangement joins TRBV6-1 to TRBJ1-3; D uncertain. The germline V and J ends were trimmed by 4 bases and 0 bases, with 13 bases remaining between them. Germline V CDR1 and CDR2: MNHNS, SASEGT. There are 16 residues in the CDR3. CDR3 nucleotides: TGTGCCAGCAGTGTGGCACAGTCTTCCTCTGGAAACACCATATATTTT. Translation gives CASSVAQSSSGNTIYF.

A few counts support this clone. The chain joins TRBV24-1 to TRBJ2-7, with D perhaps matching TRBD1 or TRBD2 (5 bases each). Trimming removed 7 bases at V and 2 bases at J, with 14 bases between. CDR3 size: 14 residues. Germline V gene data show CDR1 as KGHDR and CDR2 as SFDVKD. The DNA for the CDR3 is TGTGCCACCAGCATGGGACGGGGCACCTACGAGCAGTACTTC. Its protein product is CATSMGRGTYEQYF.

The chain joins TRBV20-1 to TRBJ1-5; 8 nucleotides align to TRBD1. In germline, CDR1 is DFQATT, CDR2 SNEGSKA (reference sequence). V was pared by 5 bases and J by 11 bases, with 5 bases of the junction left unmatched. CDR3 length equals 11 residues. CDR3 residues: CSAGTGATQHF. The CDR3 nucleotides read TGCAGTGCTGGGACAGGCGCGACCCAGCATTTT.

The chain combines TRBV30 with TRBJ2-3; D remains unclear. Germline-derived CDR1 and CDR2 are GTSNPN and SVGIG (reference sequence). The CDR3 has 13 amino acids. Trimming left V 2 bases short and J 5 bases short, with 11 bases between. The CDR3 protein is CAWSKGVEDTQYF. The CDR3 DNA reads TGTGCCTGGAGTAAGGGTGTTGAAGATACGCAGTATTTT.

This chain uses TRBV7-9 with TRBJ2-6; the D gene is possibly TRBD1 (5 bases). From germline, CDR1 is SEHNR and CDR2 FQNEAQ (reference sequence). Trimming removed 6 bases from V and 4 bases from J, with 16 bases in between. The length of the CDR3 is 16 residues. The CDR3 spells CASRSKGVAGANVLTF. CDR3 DNA sequence: TGTGCCAGCAGATCCAAAGGGGTAGCAGGGGCCAACGTCCTGACTTTC.

CDR3: CASSPNLRADTQYF. As DNA, the CDR3 is TGTGCCAGCAGCCCGAACCTACGCGCAGATACGCAGTATTTT. The genes are TRBV7-9 and TRBJ2-3, with unresolved D. Trimming took 5 bases from V and 4 from J, leaving 13 bases between them. Germline V lookup: CDR1 SEHNR, CDR2 FQNEAQ (reference sequence). The length of the CDR3 is 14 residues.